The present T cell receptor (beta chain) was sequenced within a study of T cells in Graves' hyperthyroidism and ophthalmopathy. There are 12 residues in the CDR3. Germline CDR1 SQVTM, CDR2 ANQGSEA. The germline V and J ends were trimmed by 3 bases and 2 bases, with 6 bases remaining between them. RNA transcripts gave rise to amplified TCR beta CDR3 regions. HTBI primers were the set used in a first-round RT-PCR of the TCR CDR3. TCRdb analysed the multiplex PCR reads with MiXCR anew, one entry per CDR3 protein. This sample carries 600,000 to 800,000 distinct CDR3 sequences, about 35% of them seen once, and the ten largest clones take about a third.

V gene TRBV29-1 combines with J gene TRBJ2-3; D gene ambiguous. Sample: blood. The sequence was obtained from a woman aged 40 to 55 with Graves' hyperthyroidism. Written as DNA, the CDR3 is TGCAGCGTTGATACAGCCACAGATACGCAGTATTTT. Protein: CSVDTATDTQYF.